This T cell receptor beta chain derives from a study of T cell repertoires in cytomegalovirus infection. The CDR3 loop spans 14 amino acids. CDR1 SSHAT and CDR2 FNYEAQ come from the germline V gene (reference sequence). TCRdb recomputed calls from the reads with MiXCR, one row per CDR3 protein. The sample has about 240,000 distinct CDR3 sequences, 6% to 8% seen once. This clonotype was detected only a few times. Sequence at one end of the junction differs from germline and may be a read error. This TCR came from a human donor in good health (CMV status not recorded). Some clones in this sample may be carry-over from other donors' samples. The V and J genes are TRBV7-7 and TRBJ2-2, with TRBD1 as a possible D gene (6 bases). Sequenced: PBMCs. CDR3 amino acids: CASSLAQGSGELFF. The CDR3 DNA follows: TGTGCTAGCAGCTTAGCGCAGGGGAGCGGGGAGCTGTTTTTT.